The 16 T cell receptor beta chains reported below all come from one sample, sequenced in a study of shared T cell receptors in the human thymus. The assay was immunoSEQ multiplex PCR, and TCRdb's table has in-frame clones only and misses some. The sample records around 730,000 clones, 80% to 90% being singletons. The sample also formed part of further work on human thymus T cells.

Material for sequencing was thymocytes. These TCRs come from a girl in the first two years of life with a congenital heart defect.

This clone showed up just a few times. The chain combines TRBV30 with TRBJ1-1; D possibly corresponds to TRBD1 (5 bases). CDR1 is GTSNPN and CDR2 is SVGIG in the germline V gene (reference sequence). Deletions cut 5 bases from V and 3 bases from J, with 22 bases between. This CDR3 region has 16 residues. DNA of the CDR3: TGTGCCTGGGGGAGGGATCCCGATAAAGGGGACACTGAAGCTTTCTTT. This translates into CAWGRDPDKGDTEAFF.

A note on this clone: The junction does not match germline at one end; this may be a read error. V is TRBV6-5 and J is TRBJ1-2; 10 positions match TRBD1. CDR3 length equals 13 residues. The germline gives CDR1 MNHEY, CDR2 SVGAGI. CDR3 DNA sequence: TGTGCCAGCAGGATACGACAGGGGGCAAGGCTCTCCTTC. It specifies CASRIRQGARLSF.

The rearrangement links TRBV13 to TRBJ2-7, with TRBD1 matching 7 bases. The V segment lost 5 bases and the J segment 3 bases; nucleotides outside the gene matches: 13. CDR1 is PRHDT, CDR2 FYEKMQ, per germline (reference sequence). This CDR3 comprises 16 residues. This CDR3 reads CASSPRDPDRSYEQYF. CDR3 bases: TGTGCCAGCAGCCCCCGAGACCCGGACAGGAGCTACGAGCAGTACTTC.

The rearrangement links TRBV21-1 to TRBJ1-2; the table assigns TRBD1, which was not confirmed against the DNA. TRBV21-1 is assigned pseudogene status. The CDR3 is 14 residues long. CDR3 nucleotides: TGTGCCAGCAGCGCGAACAGGGGAAACTATGGCTACACCTTC. Protein: CASSANRGNYGYTF.

The chain has TRBV12-5 and TRBJ1-4; D call uncertain. Germline V gene sequence: CDR1 LGHNT, CDR2 FRNRAP. V lost 5 bases, J lost 9 bases, and 22 bases lay in between. The CDR3 runs to 16 residues. The CDR3 nucleotides read TGTGCTAGTGGTCCCGTAATTCGGAGGGATTCTCAAAAACTGTTTTTT. Protein product: CASGPVIRRDSQKLFF. The variable domain in full, with the rest retrieved from reference TRBV12-5 and TRBJ1-4, is DARVTQTPRHKVTEMGQEVTMRCQPILGHNTVFWYRQTMMQGLELLAYFRNRAPLDDSGMPKDRFSAEMPDATLATLKIQPSEPRDSAVYFCASGPVIRRDSQKLFFGSGTQLSVL.

This clone was seen only a few times. The chain combines TRBV4-1 with TRBJ1-3; D remains ambiguous. This CDR3 spans 13 amino acids. Germline lookup yields CDR1 MGHRA and CDR2 YSYEKL. V lost 1 base to trimming and J lost 4 bases, with 5 bases between them. In DNA, the CDR3 is TGCGCCAGCAGCCAAGTCGGGGGAAACACCATATATTTT. Amino acid sequence: CASSQVGGNTIYF.

This chain joins TRBV11-2 and TRBJ2-5; 11 bases are a match to TRBD1. From germline, CDR1 is SGHAT and CDR2 FQNNGV. The CDR3 covers 16 residues. Unmatched junction bases numbered 12, after V lost 7 bases and J lost 5 bases. The chain's CDR3 is CASMAQRTGGGETQYF. CDR3 coding DNA: TGTGCCAGCATGGCCCAAAGGACAGGGGGCGGGGAGACCCAGTACTTC.

Notes on this clone: Germline and junction disagree at one end, which may indicate a read error. This sample also contains other DNA sequences that code for the same CDR3. The chain combines TRBV28 with TRBJ1-6, with 7 nucleotides matching TRBD1. The CDR3 loop spans 17 amino acids. Germline CDR1 and CDR2: MDHEN and SYDVKM. The CDR3: CASSLRGAGGENSPLHF. In nucleotides, the CDR3 is TGTGCCAGCAGTTTAAGAGGTGCAGGGGGAGAGAATTCCCCCCTCCACTTT.

The chain couples TRBV30 to TRBJ1-2; tentative D call: TRBD1 (5 bases). Trimming took 0 bases from V and 8 from J, leaving 16 bases between them. Germline V CDR1 and CDR2: GTSNPN, SVGIG (reference sequence). This CDR3 spans 14 amino acids. CDR3 DNA sequence: TGTGCCTGGAGTGTACCCAGGGCGGTGAGAGGCTACACCTTC. Translated: CAWSVPRAVRGYTF. The variable domain in full, completed from reference TRBV30 and TRBJ1-2, reads SQTIHQWPATLVQPVGSPLSLECTVEGTSNPNLYWYRQAAGRGLQLLFYSVGIGQISSEVPQNLSASRPQDRQFILSSKKLLLSDSGFYLCAWSVPRAVRGYTFGSGTRLTVV.

J is TRBJ1-3 and V is TRBV11-2, with D perhaps matching TRBD1 (6 bases). This CDR3 has 15 amino acids. CDR1 and CDR2 from the germline V gene are SGHAT and FQNNGV. The V gene lost 5 bases and the J gene lost 0 bases, with 11 bases spanning the gap. The CDR3 loop reads CASSNTGNSGNTIYF. The CDR3 nucleotides are TGTGCCAGCAGCAACACAGGGAACTCTGGAAACACCATATATTTT.

V is TRBV7-2 and J is TRBJ1-5; maybe TRBD1 (6 bases). The V end was cut by 5 bases, the J end by 3 bases, with 11 bases between. The CDR3 length is 14 residues. Looked up from germline, CDR1 is SGHTA and CDR2 is FQGNSA. As DNA, the CDR3 is TGTGCCAGCAGCCGGGGGGCGGTCAATCAGCCCCAGCATTTT. It specifies CASSRGAVNQPQHF.

The genes are TRBV5-6 and TRBJ1-2; TRBD1 is a possible D gene (5 bases). The ends were cut back, 0 bases at V and 4 bases at J, with 13 bases in the middle. The CDR3 covers 15 residues. CDR1 is SGHDT, CDR2 YYEEEE, per germline. For the CDR3, the DNA is TGTGCCAGCAGCTTGGGGATGGGGCCGGGCTATGGCTACACCTTC. This translates into CASSLGMGPGYGYTF.

This clone came up once. The DNA of the CDR3 is TGTGCCATCAGTGAGTCGGACTCAACCTATGGCTACACCTTC. Its translation is CAISESDSTYGYTF. This rearrangement joins TRBV10-3 to TRBJ1-2; D unclear. Germline values: CDR1 ENHRY, CDR2 SYGVKD. With 0 bases removed from V and 4 bases from J, the gap between germline ends came to 9 bases. The CDR3 is 14 amino acids.

V gene TRBV2 combines with J gene TRBJ2-1; 7 nucleotides agree with TRBD2. This CDR3 region has 14 residues. V lost 8 bases, J lost 4 bases, and 8 bases stayed unmatched. Germline values: CDR1 SNHLY, CDR2 FYNNEI. CDR3: CASGGLSYYNEQFF. CDR3 sequence (DNA): TGTGCCAGCGGGGGACTATCGTATTACAATGAGCAGTTCTTC.

The chain recombines TRBV6-5 with TRBJ1-2; maybe TRBD1 (6 bases). Germline values: CDR1 MNHEY, CDR2 SVGAGI. V lost 7 bases to trimming and J lost 4 bases, with 19 bases between them. The CDR3 sequence is 15 residues long. CDR3 nucleotide sequence: TGTGCCAGCATCGAGGTAGGGGGGGGAAGCTATGGCTACACCTTC. Its translation is CASIEVGGGSYGYTF.

This sequence joins TRBV7-6 and TRBJ2-5; 10 bases align to TRBD2. The V gene's germline CDR1 is SGHVS and CDR2 FNYEAQ. The length of the CDR3 is 17 residues. The V gene end was trimmed by 2 bases and the J gene end by 3 bases; junction bases not matched to a gene: 9. CDR3 DNA sequence: TGTGCCAGCAGCTTACTTCCCCAGCGGGGGGGCAAAGAGACCCAGTACTTC. Translated, it gives CASSLLPQRGGKETQYF.